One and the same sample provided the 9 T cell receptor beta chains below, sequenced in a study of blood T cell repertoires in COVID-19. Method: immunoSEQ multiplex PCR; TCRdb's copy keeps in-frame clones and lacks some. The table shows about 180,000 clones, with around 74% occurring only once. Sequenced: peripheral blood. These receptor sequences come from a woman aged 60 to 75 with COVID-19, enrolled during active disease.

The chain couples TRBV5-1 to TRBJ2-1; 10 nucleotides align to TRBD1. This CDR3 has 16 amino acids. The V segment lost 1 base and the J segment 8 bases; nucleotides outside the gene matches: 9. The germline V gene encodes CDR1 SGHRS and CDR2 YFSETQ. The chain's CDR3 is CASSLRPGQGMYEQFF. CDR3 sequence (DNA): TGCGCCAGCAGCTTGAGGCCGGGACAGGGGATGTATGAGCAGTTCTTC.

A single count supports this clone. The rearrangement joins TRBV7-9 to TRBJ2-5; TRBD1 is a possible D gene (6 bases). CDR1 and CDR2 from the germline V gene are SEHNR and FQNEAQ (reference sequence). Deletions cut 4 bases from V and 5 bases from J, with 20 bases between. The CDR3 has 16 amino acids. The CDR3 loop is CASSSGPGALGETQYF. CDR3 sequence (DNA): TGTGCCAGCAGCTCGGGCCCAGGGGCTCTAGGCGAGACCCAGTACTTC.

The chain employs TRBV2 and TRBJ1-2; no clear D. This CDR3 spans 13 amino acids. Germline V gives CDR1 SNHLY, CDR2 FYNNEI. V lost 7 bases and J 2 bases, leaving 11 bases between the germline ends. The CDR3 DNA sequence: TGTGCCAGCACCGAGCGGGCCAACTATGGCTACACCTTC. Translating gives CASTERANYGYTF. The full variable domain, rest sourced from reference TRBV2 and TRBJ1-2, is EPEVTQTPSHQVTQMGQEVILRCVPISNHLYFYWYRQILGQKVEFLVSFYNNEISEKSEIFDDQFSVERPDGSNFTLKIRSTKLEDSAMYFCASTERANYGYTFGSGTRLTVV.

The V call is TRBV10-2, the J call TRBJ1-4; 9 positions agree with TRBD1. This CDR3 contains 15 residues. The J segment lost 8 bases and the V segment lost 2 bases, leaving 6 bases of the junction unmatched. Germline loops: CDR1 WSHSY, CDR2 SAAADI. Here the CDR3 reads CASSELQGAGEKLFF. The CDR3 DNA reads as TGCGCCAGCAGTGAGCTACAGGGGGCCGGGGAAAAACTGTTTTTT.

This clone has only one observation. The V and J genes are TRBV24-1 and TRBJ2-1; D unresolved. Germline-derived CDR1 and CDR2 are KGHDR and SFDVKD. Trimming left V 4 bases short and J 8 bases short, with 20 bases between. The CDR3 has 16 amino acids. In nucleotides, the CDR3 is TGTGCCACCAGTGACCCTGCCTCTCCAGATCGGGATGAGCAGTTCTTC. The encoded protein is CATSDPASPDRDEQFF.

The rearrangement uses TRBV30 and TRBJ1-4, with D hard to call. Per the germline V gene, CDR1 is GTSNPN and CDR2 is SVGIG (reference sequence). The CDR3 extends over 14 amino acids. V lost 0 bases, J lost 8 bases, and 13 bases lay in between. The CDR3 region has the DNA TGTGCCTGGAGTGTACCGGGGTTGAGGGAAAAACTGTTTTTT. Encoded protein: CAWSVPGLREKLFF.

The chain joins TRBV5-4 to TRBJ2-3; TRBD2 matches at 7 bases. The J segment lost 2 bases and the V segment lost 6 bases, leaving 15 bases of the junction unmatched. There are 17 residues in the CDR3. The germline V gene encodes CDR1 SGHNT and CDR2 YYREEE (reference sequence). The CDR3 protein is CASTPGDLAGLTDTQYF. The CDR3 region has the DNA TGTGCCAGCACCCCCGGGGATTTAGCGGGTCTCACAGATACGCAGTATTTT. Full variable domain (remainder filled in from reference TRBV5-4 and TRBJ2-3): ETGVTQSPTHLIKTRGQQVTLRCSSQSGHNTVSWYQQALGQGPQFIFQYYREEENGRGNFPPRFSGLQFPNYSSELNVNALELDDSALYLCASTPGDLAGLTDTQYFGPGTRLTVL.

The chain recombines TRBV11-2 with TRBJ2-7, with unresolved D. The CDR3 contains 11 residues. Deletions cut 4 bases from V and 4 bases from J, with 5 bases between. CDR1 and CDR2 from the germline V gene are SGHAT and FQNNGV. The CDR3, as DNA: TGTGCCAGCAGCTGGCAGTACGAGCAGTACTTC. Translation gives CASSWQYEQYF.

The CDR3 sequence is CASSPRQEWVGANVLTF. The DNA for the CDR3 is TGTGCCAGCAGCCCGCGACAGGAGTGGGTTGGGGCCAACGTCCTGACTTTC. J is TRBJ2-6 and V is TRBV5-6, with D perhaps matching TRBD1 (6 bases). This CDR3 has 17 residues. V shed 4 bases and J shed 3 bases, with 17 bases lying between them. Looked up from germline, CDR1 is SGHDT and CDR2 is YYEEEE. Together with reference TRBV5-6 and TRBJ2-6, the CDR3 gives the full variable domain: DAGVTQSPTHLIKTRGQQVTLRCSPKSGHDTVSWYQQALGQGPQFIFQYYEEEERQRGNFPDRFSGHQFPNYSSELNVNALLLGDSALYLCASSPRQEWVGANVLTFGAGSRLTVL.